This T cell receptor beta chain was recovered during a study of blood T cell repertoires in COVID-19. About the research overall: The origin of the acute and convalescent COVID-19 samples was the United States, Italy and Spain. PBMCs, B-cell-depleted T cells, or T cells were the source of the cDNA or gDNA that made up the material.

The V gene lost 3 bases and the J gene lost 4 bases, with 6 bases spanning the gap. The CDR3 is made up of 13 amino acids. CDR1 is SGHTA, CDR2 FQGNSA, per germline. How the authors handled the data: Counts of nucleated cells, estimated from reference gene primer amplification, were obtained. Sequencing was performed with immunoSEQ multiplex PCR; in TCRdb, only in-frame clones are kept and a portion is missing. V and J calls and clone size are given by that table; D and trimming were obtained from the DNA. The sample has about 70,000 clones, about 86% seen once. The rearrangement joins TRBV7-2 to TRBJ2-2, with a tentative D call TRBD2 (6 bases). Sequenced: peripheral blood. This receptor was taken from a human donor in a cohort sampled during active COVID-19. CDR3 loop: CASSLGGTGELFF. The CDR3 nucleotides are TGTGCCAGCAGCTTGGGGGGCACCGGGGAGCTGTTTTTT.